A selection of T cell receptor beta chains follows, all from one sample in a study of blood T cells in healthy people across ages. TCRdb reanalysed the 5' RACE reads using MiXCR and keeps one entry per CDR3 protein. The profile covers more than 900,000 distinct CDR3 sequences, with about 23% appearing a single time and around 0.75% taken by the ten largest. This sample was also put to use in a study of T cells of mothers and their children.

Sequencing used blood. These receptors came from a girl aged 2 to 10 in good health. Each CDR3 is given with its conserved first and last residue. The D gene is left open where the match is weak. For some rows the clone size is stated as once, few or many, or as a class when expanded; others skip it.

V	J	D	size	CDR3	DNA
TRBV7-3	TRBJ2-3	-	-	CASSPTFGDTDTQYF	TGTGCCAGCAGCCCTACCTTTGGGGACACAGATACGCAGTATTTT
TRBV4-2	TRBJ2-1	TRBD2	few	CASNEAGGPDEQFF	TGTGCCAGCAACGAAGCGGGGGGGCCAGATGAGCAGTTCTTC
TRBV7-9	TRBJ1-2	TRBD1	few	CASSLGVQGKDGYTF	TGTGCCAGCAGCTTAGGGGTACAGGGGAAGGATGGCTACACCTTC
TRBV20-1	TRBJ2-1	-	few	CSARDQNGVSRNEQFF	TGCAGTGCTAGAGATCAGAACGGGGTATCGCGCAATGAGCAGTTCTTC
TRBV7-3	TRBJ1-5	TRBD1	few	CASSLDMRTGTLSYSNRPQHF	TGTGCCAGCAGCTTAGATATGCGGACAGGGACACTCTCCTATAGCAATCGGCCCCAGCATTTT
TRBV2	TRBJ2-7	-	-	CASSQGAPSDEQYF	TGTGCCAGCTCTCAGGGAGCGCCTTCTGACGAGCAGTACTTC
TRBV3-1	TRBJ1-3	-	-	CASSQDWVGRSGNTIYF	TGTGCCAGCAGCCAAGATTGGGTAGGGAGATCTGGAAACACCATATATTTT
TRBV6-6	TRBJ2-1	TRBD2	-	CASSFGGGRLSNEQFF	TGTGCCAGCAGTTTCGGGGGGGGGCGCTTGTCCAATGAGCAGTTCTTC
TRBV29-1	TRBJ1-2	-	few	CSAGTFAGGYTF	TGCAGCGCCGGGACGTTCGCAGGTGGCTACACCTTC
TRBV9	TRBJ2-1	TRBD2	few	CASSPRTSGTYNEQFF	TGTGCCAGCAGCCCACGGACTAGCGGGACCTACAATGAGCAGTTCTTC
TRBV20-1	TRBJ1-6	-	few	CSATRTNSPLHF	TGCAGTGCTACCCGGACTAATTCACCCCTCCACTTT
TRBV28	TRBJ2-7	TRBD1	-	CASSRTGGFSYEQYF	TGTGCCAGCAGCAGGACAGGGGGCTTCTCCTACGAGCAGTACTTC
TRBV11-2	TRBJ2-2	TRBD2	-	CASSLLGAGLVSGELFF	TGTGCCAGCAGCTTATTGGGGGCGGGACTAGTCTCCGGGGAGCTGTTTTTT
TRBV7-9	TRBJ1-3	-	few	CASSGTSEGNTIYF	TGTGCCAGCAGTGGGACTTCGGAAGGAAACACCATATATTTT
TRBV21-1	TRBJ1-4	-	few	CASSKDGTQNEKLFF	TGTGCCAGCAGCAAAGACGGGACCCAAAATGAAAAACTGTTTTTT
TRBV19	TRBJ2-5	-	-	CASSIGGFGTPTTQYF	TGTGCCAGTAGCATAGGCGGCTTTGGGACTCCGACGACCCAGTACTTC
TRBV29-1	TRBJ2-5	-	few	CSVVHPALSVETQYF	TGCAGCGTTGTCCACCCGGCCTTATCTGTGGAGACCCAGTACTTC
TRBV6-5	TRBJ2-4	-	many	CASSFQGAKNIQYF	TGTGCCAGCAGTTTTCAGGGAGCTAAAAACATTCAGTACTTC
TRBV12-3/TRBV12-4	TRBJ2-1	TRBD2	-	CASSISGLADEQFF	TGTGCCAGCAGTATATCGGGACTAGCGGATGAGCAGTTCTTC
TRBV6-5	TRBJ2-3	-	-	CASSYGRGDFSQYF	TGTGCCAGCAGTTACGGGAGGGGGGATTTTTCGCAGTATTTT
TRBV28	TRBJ2-5	-	-	CASSLFRRTFQETQYF	TGTGCCAGCAGTTTATTCCGCAGGACCTTTCAAGAGACCCAGTACTTC
TRBV9	TRBJ2-3	TRBD2	-	CASRSAGNTDTQYF	TGTGCCAGCAGGTCAGCGGGAAACACAGATACGCAGTATTTT
TRBV29-1	TRBJ2-5	-	few	CSVRTVQETQYF	TGCAGCGTTCGGACAGTCCAAGAGACCCAGTACTTC
TRBV29-1	TRBJ2-5	TRBD1	-	CSVETRGRNRETQYF	TGCAGCGTTGAAACAAGGGGGCGGAATAGAGAGACCCAGTACTTC
TRBV29-1	TRBJ2-1	-	-	CSVDRADVNEQFF	TGCAGCGTTGACAGGGCGGATGTCAATGAGCAGTTCTTC
TRBV7-2	TRBJ2-5	-	-	CASSLDSPRETQYF	TGTGCCAGCAGCTTGGACAGTCCTCGAGAGACCCAGTACTTC
TRBV5-1	TRBJ1-1	-	few	CASSLGGARGGTEAFF	TGCGCCAGCAGCTTGGGAGGGGCGCGAGGTGGCACTGAAGCTTTCTTT
TRBV28	TRBJ2-5	-	-	CASSFLLGRQTQYF	TGTGCCAGCAGTTTCCTACTGGGGAGACAGACCCAGTACTTC
TRBV28	TRBJ2-4	TRBD1	-	CASSGQAIDIQYF	TGTGCCAGCAGCGGACAGGCTATAGACATTCAGTACTTC
TRBV20-1	TRBJ1-1	-	-	CSASLGGVTEAFF	TGCAGTGCTTCACTGGGAGGGGTCACTGAAGCTTTCTTT
TRBV20-1	TRBJ2-2	TRBD2	-	CSARETSGIRSGELFF	TGCAGTGCTAGAGAAACTAGCGGGATAAGGTCCGGGGAGCTGTTTTTT
TRBV7-9	TRBJ2-5	-	-	CASSPVDKAWETQYF	TGTGCCAGCAGTCCGGTGGACAAGGCTTGGGAGACCCAGTACTTC
TRBV3-1	TRBJ2-7	-	few	CASSHTGTYEQYF	TGTGCCAGCAGCCACACCGGGACCTACGAGCAGTACTTC
TRBV24-1	TRBJ2-1	-	-	CATSVGQGAANERFF	-
TRBV7-9	TRBJ2-5	-	-	CASRTLEKQETQYF	TGTGCCAGCAGAACTCTAGAGAAACAAGAGACCCAGTACTTC
TRBV20-1	TRBJ2-7	TRBD2	-	CSAWDKAGGSSYEQYF	TGCAGTGCTTGGGATAAAGCGGGAGGGAGCTCCTACGAGCAGTACTTC
TRBV29-1	TRBJ2-7	TRBD1	few	CSVATGQGALTYEQYF	TGCAGCGTTGCGACCGGACAGGGGGCTTTAACCTACGAGCAGTACTTC
TRBV7-9	TRBJ2-1	-	few	CASSTGRSAVEQFF	TGTGCCAGCAGCACCGGGAGATCGGCCGTTGAGCAGTTCTTC
TRBV12-3/TRBV12-4	TRBJ2-1	-	-	CASGPPNPQFF	TGTGCCAGCGGACCCCCAAATCCCCAGTTCTTC
TRBV7-3	TRBJ2-3	TRBD2	many	CASSPTAGGTDTQYF	TGTGCCAGCAGCCCGACCGCGGGAGGTACAGATACGCAGTATTTT
TRBV6-4	TRBJ2-1	-	few	CASSESSLRTLQFF	TGTGCCAGCAGTGAATCCTCCTTGAGGACGCTACAGTTCTTC
TRBV20-1	TRBJ2-5	-	few	CSAREAGQETQYF	TGCAGTGCTAGAGAAGCAGGGCAAGAGACCCAGTACTTC
TRBV12-3/TRBV12-4	TRBJ2-5	TRBD1	-	CASTSGTVYGQYF	TGTGCCAGCACCTCCGGGACAGTCTACGGGCAGTACTTC
TRBV29-1	TRBJ2-7	-	-	CSVGTGASYEQYF	TGCAGCGTCGGGACGGGTGCCTCCTACGAGCAGTACTTC
TRBV7-8	TRBJ2-7	-	few	CASSLVPQAIAYEQYF	TGTGCCAGCAGCTTAGTGCCCCAGGCTATCGCCTACGAGCAGTACTTC
TRBV7-9	TRBJ1-2	-	-	CASSPRFEEGYTF	TGTGCCAGCAGCCCCCGTTTTGAGGAGGGCTACACCTTC
TRBV7-9	TRBJ2-5	-	-	CASSPTGWEETQYF	TGTGCCAGCAGCCCGACAGGATGGGAAGAGACCCAGTACTTC
TRBV3-1	TRBJ1-1	-	few	CASSQAGGRTEAFF	TGTGCCAGCAGCCAAGCGGGAGGGAGGACTGAAGCTTTCTTT
TRBV5-1	TRBJ2-7	TRBD1	-	CASRKTGGPYEQYF	TGCGCCAGCAGGAAGACAGGGGGCCCCTACGAGCAGTACTTC
TRBV4-1	TRBJ1-2	TRBD1	once	CASSRPGGQANYGYTF	TGCGCCAGCAGCCGCCCCGGGGGACAGGCGAACTATGGCTACACCTTC
TRBV2	TRBJ2-1	TRBD2	-	CASSVIGSGGRFSSYNEQFF	TGTGCCAGCAGTGTGATAGGTAGCGGGGGAAGATTCTCCTCCTACAATGAGCAGTTCTTC
TRBV28	TRBJ2-7	-	-	CASRMVRAGVSQYF	TGTGCCAGCAGGATGGTGCGGGCCGGGGTCTCGCAGTACTTC
TRBV29-1	TRBJ1-1	-	-	CSVEDSVWGPTEAFF	TGCAGCGTTGAAGATTCCGTTTGGGGGCCCACTGAAGCTTTCTTT
TRBV5-5	TRBJ2-2	TRBD2	-	CASNDLLGGELLF	TGTGCCAGCAACGACCTCTTGGGAGGGGAGCTGCTTTTT
TRBV10-2	TRBJ2-7	-	-	CASSEVGAKYSEQYF	TGCGCCAGCAGTGAGGTCGGGGCTAAGTATTCCGAGCAGTACTTC
TRBV5-6	TRBJ2-5	-	-	CASSLAGRTFQETQYF	TGTGCCAGCAGCTTGGCTGGGCGGACGTTCCAAGAGACCCAGTACTTC
TRBV6-6	TRBJ1-4	-	-	CASSSEGSEEKLFF	TGTGCCAGCAGTTCAGAGGGGTCTGAAGAAAAACTGTTTTTT